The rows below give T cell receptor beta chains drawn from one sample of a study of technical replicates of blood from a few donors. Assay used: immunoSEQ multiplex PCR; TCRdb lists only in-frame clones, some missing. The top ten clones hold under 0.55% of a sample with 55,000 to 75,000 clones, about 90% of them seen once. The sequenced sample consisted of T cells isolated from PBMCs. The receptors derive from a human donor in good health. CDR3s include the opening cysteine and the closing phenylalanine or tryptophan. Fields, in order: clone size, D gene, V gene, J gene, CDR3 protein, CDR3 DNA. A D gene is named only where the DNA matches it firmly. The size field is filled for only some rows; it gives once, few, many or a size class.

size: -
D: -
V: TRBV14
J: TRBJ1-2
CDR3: CASSQDLPGTNYGYTF
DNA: TGTGCCAGCAGCCAAGATCTGCCAGGAACTAACTATGGCTACACCTTC

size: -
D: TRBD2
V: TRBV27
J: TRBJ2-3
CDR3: CASSSPSGRAFTDTQYF
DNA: TGTGCCAGCAGTTCTCCTAGCGGGAGGGCCTTTACAGATACGCAGTATTTT

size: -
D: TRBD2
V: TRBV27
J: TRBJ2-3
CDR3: CASRRGGLGSTDTQYF
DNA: TGTGCCAGCCGGAGGGGGGGACTAGGAAGCACAGATACGCAGTATTTT

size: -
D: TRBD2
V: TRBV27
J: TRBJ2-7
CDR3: CASSLSLLAGNEQYF
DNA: TGTGCCAGCAGTTTATCACTGCTAGCGGGGAACGAGCAGTACTTC

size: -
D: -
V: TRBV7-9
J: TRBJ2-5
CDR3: CASSLPGGETQYF
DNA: TGTGCCAGCAGCTTGCCGGGTGGAGAGACCCAGTACTTC

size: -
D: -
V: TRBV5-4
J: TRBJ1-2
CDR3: CASTLGESNYGYTF
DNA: TGTGCCAGCACCCTCGGGGAATCTAACTATGGCTACACCTTC

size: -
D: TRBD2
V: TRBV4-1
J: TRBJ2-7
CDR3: CASSHLAGGPYEQYF
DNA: TGCGCCAGCAGCCATTTAGCGGGAGGGCCTTACGAGCAGTACTTC

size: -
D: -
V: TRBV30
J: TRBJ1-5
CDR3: CACSGVSDNQPQHF
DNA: TGTGCCTGTTCGGGGGTAAGTGACAATCAGCCCCAGCATTTT

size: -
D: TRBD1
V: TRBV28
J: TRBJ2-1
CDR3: CASSLPGTVSYNEQFF
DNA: TGTGCCAGCAGTTTACCCGGGACAGTTTCCTACAATGAGCAGTTCTTC

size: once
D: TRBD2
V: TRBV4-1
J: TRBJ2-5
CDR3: CASSQDLTSGDQETQYF
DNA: TGCGCCAGCAGCCAAGATCTGACTAGCGGAGACCAAGAGACCCAGTACTTC

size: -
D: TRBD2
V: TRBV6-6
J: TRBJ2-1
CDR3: CASSYEAGGYNEQFF
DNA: TGTGCCAGCAGTTACGAAGCGGGAGGGTACAATGAGCAGTTCTTC

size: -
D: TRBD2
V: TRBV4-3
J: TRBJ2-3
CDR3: CASSLHLTSGRAGGGTDTQYF
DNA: TGCGCCAGCAGCCTACACCTTACTAGCGGGAGGGCCGGGGGGGGCACAGATACGCAGTATTTT

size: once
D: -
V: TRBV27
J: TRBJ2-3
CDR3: CASSLSGLDTQYF
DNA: TGTGCCAGCAGTTTATCGGGACTAGATACGCAGTATTTT

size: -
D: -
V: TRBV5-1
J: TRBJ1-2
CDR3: CASSLGGGGQEGYTF
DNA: TGCGCCAGCAGCTTGGGAGGCGGGGGCCAAGAGGGCTACACCTTC

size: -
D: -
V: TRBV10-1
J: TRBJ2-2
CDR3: CASSENPRGAQETLFF
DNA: TGCGCCAGCAGTGAGAACCCCAGGGGGGCTCAAGAAACGCTGTTTTTT

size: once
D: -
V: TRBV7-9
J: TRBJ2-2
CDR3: CASSLDRTNTGELFF
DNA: TGTGCCAGCAGCTTGGACAGAACGAACACCGGGGAGCTGTTTTTT

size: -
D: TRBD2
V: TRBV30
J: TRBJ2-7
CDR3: CAWSVGGRAYEQYF
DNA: TGTGCCTGGAGTGTGGGGGGGAGGGCCTACGAGCAGTACTTC

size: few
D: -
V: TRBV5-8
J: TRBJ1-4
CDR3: CASSLRTATNEKLFF
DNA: TGTGCCAGCAGCTTACGTACAGCAACTAATGAAAAACTGTTTTTT

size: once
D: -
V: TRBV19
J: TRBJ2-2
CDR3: CASSDRFGTGELFF
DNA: TGTGCCAGTAGTGACAGGTTTGGCACCGGGGAGCTGTTTTTT